The rows below give T cell receptor beta chains drawn from one sample of a study of blood T cell repertoires in COVID-19. Here immunoSEQ multiplex PCR was the method, and the copy in TCRdb shows in-frame clones only, minus some. This table holds roughly 70,000 clones, 75% to 95% found once. Material: peripheral blood. These receptors were obtained from a human donor with active COVID-19. The donor label of this sample is uncertain. Each CDR3 is given with its conserved first and last residue. Each record gives: V gene, CDR3 length, D gene, clone size, J gene, CDR3 protein, CDR3 DNA. D genes are given only for firm matches. Only part of the rows carry a size: once, few, many, or a class if the clone is expanded.

TRBV19	14	NA	NA	TRBJ2-2	CASGWGQNTGELFF	TGTGCCAGCGGGTGGGGACAGAACACCGGGGAGCTGTTTTTT
TRBV9	12	TRBD1	NA	TRBJ1-1	CASTPGQGEAFF	TGTGCCAGCACTCCGGGACAGGGAGAAGCTTTCTTT
TRBV19	12	NA	NA	TRBJ2-7	CASSFLRGEQYF	TGTGCCAGTAGTTTCCTCAGGGGCGAGCAGTACTTC
TRBV6-1	20	TRBD2	NA	TRBJ2-7	CASSEFSSGGSGSRSYEQYF	TGTGCCAGCAGTGAATTTAGCTCAGGGGGTAGCGGGAGCCGCTCCTACGAGCAGTACTTC
TRBV6-5	13	NA	NA	TRBJ2-7	CASSYEPSYEQYF	TGTGCCAGCAGTTACGAGCCGAGCTACGAGCAGTACTTC
TRBV27	14	TRBD1	once	TRBJ1-6	CASSNRGLHSPLHF	TGTGCCAGCAGCAACAGGGGGCTACATTCACCCCTCCACTTT
TRBV5-1	15	NA	NA	TRBJ2-7	CASSLGGASLTEQYF	TGCGCCAGCAGCTTAGGGGGGGCGTCTTTAACCGAGCAGTACTTC
TRBV18	14	NA	NA	TRBJ1-2	CASSEFGNSNGYTF	TGTGCCAGCTCGGAATTCGGGAATTCGAATGGCTACACCTTC
TRBV7-9	15	NA	NA	TRBJ2-1	CASSLAGLSVEEQFF	TGTGCCAGCAGCTTAGCGGGGCTCTCCGTAGAGGAGCAGTTCTTC
TRBV11-2	17	TRBD2	NA	TRBJ2-2	CASSQAQGGANTGELFF	TGTGCCAGCAGCCAGGCGCAGGGAGGGGCGAACACCGGGGAGCTGTTTTTT
TRBV18	17	TRBD1	NA	TRBJ2-1	CASSPISDRGPNNEQFF	TGTGCCAGCTCACCAATCTCCGACAGGGGGCCGAACAATGAGCAGTTCTTC
TRBV29-1	14	NA	NA	TRBJ2-2	CSVGGQPNTGELFF	TGCAGCGTCGGGGGGCAGCCAAACACCGGGGAGCTGTTTTTT
TRBV28	16	TRBD1	NA	TRBJ1-5	CASSLISRDSNQPQHF	TGTGCCAGCAGTTTAATTTCCCGGGACAGTAATCAGCCCCAGCATTTT
TRBV28	14	TRBD2	NA	TRBJ2-3	CASSDLAGVDTQYF	TGTGCCAGCAGCGACCTAGCGGGAGTCGATACGCAGTATTTT
TRBV7-9	16	NA	NA	TRBJ1-1	CASSRTGGGLNTEAFF	TGTGCCAGCAGCCGAACCGGTGGGGGACTAAACACTGAAGCTTTCTTT
TRBV29-1	13	NA	NA	TRBJ2-7	CSVEAGPNYEQYF	TGCAGCGTTGAGGCGGGACCAAACTACGAGCAGTACTTC
TRBV12-5	16	TRBD1	NA	TRBJ2-1	CASGLSTGDINNEQFF	TGTGCTAGTGGTTTGTCGACAGGGGATATCAACAATGAGCAGTTCTTC
TRBV2	18	TRBD2	NA	TRBJ2-1	CASRPLAGVGPEYNEQFF	TGTGCCAGCAGGCCCCTAGCGGGAGTGGGCCCAGAATACAATGAGCAGTTCTTC
TRBV4-3	17	NA	once	TRBJ2-1	CASSPTQRSFGGGEQFF	TGCGCCAGCAGCCCTACCCAGCGGTCCTTCGGGGGTGGTGAGCAGTTCTTC
TRBV27	14	NA	NA	TRBJ1-1	CASSLDWMNTEAFF	TGTGCCAGCAGCTTGGACTGGATGAACACTGAAGCTTTCTTT
TRBV24-1	15	TRBD2	NA	TRBJ2-3	CATSDPSGRTDTQYF	TGTGCCACCAGTGATCCGAGCGGGAGAACAGATACGCAGTATTTT
TRBV28	12	NA	once	TRBJ2-7	CASSFGSYEQYF	TGTGCCAGCAGTTTCGGCTCCTACGAGCAGTACTTC
TRBV9	14	NA	NA	TRBJ1-3	CASSPEFPGNTIYF	TGTGCCAGCAGCCCGGAGTTCCCTGGAAACACCATATATTTT
TRBV4-3	14	NA	NA	TRBJ2-5	CASSQSRVGETQYF	TGCGCCAGCAGCCAATCCAGGGTCGGTGAGACCCAGTACTTC
TRBV7-9	15	NA	NA	TRBJ2-3	CASSPKTRLADTQYF	TGTGCCAGCAGCCCCAAAACCCGACTGGCAGATACGCAGTATTTT
TRBV3-1/TRBV3-2	16	TRBD2	NA	TRBJ2-7	CASSQGLAGVSYEQYF	TGTGCCAGCAGCCAAGGGCTAGCGGGAGTAAGCTACGAGCAGTACTTC
TRBV7-2	15	TRBD2	NA	TRBJ2-1	CASSARLAGHNEQFF	TGTGCCAGCAGCGCCAGACTAGCGGGACACAATGAGCAGTTCTTC
TRBV4-2	16	TRBD2	NA	TRBJ2-1	CASSPPGTSGYNEQFF	TGTGCCAGCAGCCCCCCCGGGACTAGTGGTTACAATGAGCAGTTCTTC
TRBV4-1	13	NA	NA	TRBJ2-7	CASSQDRSYEQYF	TGCGCCAGCAGCCAAGATAGGAGCTACGAGCAGTACTTC
TRBV29-1	13	TRBD1	NA	TRBJ2-7	CSVVGQANYEQYF	TGCAGCGTTGTTGGACAGGCAAACTACGAGCAGTACTTC
TRBV5-1	16	NA	NA	TRBJ2-7	CASSLAASALTYEQYF	TGCGCCAGCAGCTTGGCCGCCAGCGCCCTGACCTACGAGCAGTACTTC
TRBV6-5	14	NA	NA	TRBJ1-1	CASRPGTANTEAFF	TGTGCCAGCAGACCCGGGACTGCGAACACTGAAGCTTTCTTT
TRBV12-3/TRBV12-4	12	NA	NA	TRBJ1-2	CASSFVGGRYTF	TGTGCCAGCAGTTTCGTCGGGGGACGCTACACCTTC
TRBV12-3/TRBV12-4	13	TRBD1	NA	TRBJ1-1	CASRRTGPTEAFF	TGTGCCAGCAGACGGACAGGGCCTACTGAAGCTTTCTTT
TRBV28	14	TRBD2	NA	TRBJ2-7	CASTPRGSSYEQYF	TGTGCCAGCACGCCGCGGGGGAGCTCCTACGAGCAGTACTTC
TRBV14	13	TRBD1	NA	TRBJ1-2	CASSRTGNYGYTF	TGTGCCAGCAGTCGGACAGGGAACTATGGCTACACCTTC
TRBV6-6	15	TRBD2	NA	TRBJ2-1	CASRDSGSSYNEQFF	TGTGCCAGCAGAGATAGCGGGAGCTCCTACAATGAGCAGTTCTTC
TRBV11-3	13	NA	NA	TRBJ2-1	CASSSRQDNEQFF	TGTGCCAGCAGCTCCAGGCAGGACAATGAGCAGTTCTTC
TRBV29-1	13	TRBD1	once	TRBJ2-7	CSDLTDRGYEQYF	TGCAGCGACCTTACGGACAGGGGATACGAGCAGTACTTC
TRBV19	19	TRBD2	NA	TRBJ2-1	CASSIQLAGGPGSYNEQFF	TGTGCCAGTAGTATCCAACTAGCGGGAGGGCCGGGCTCCTACAATGAGCAGTTCTTC
TRBV11-3	15	TRBD2	NA	TRBJ2-3	CASSLASGSTDTQYF	TGTGCCAGCAGCTTAGCTAGCGGCAGCACAGATACGCAGTATTTT
TRBV5-6	13	TRBD1	few	TRBJ1-1	CASSLYRGLEAFF	TGTGCCAGCAGCTTGTACAGGGGGCTGGAGGCTTTCTTT
TRBV6-5	15	NA	NA	TRBJ2-3	CASRRSAEDTDTQYF	TGTGCCAGTCGCAGGAGTGCGGAGGATACAGATACGCAGTATTTT
TRBV7-2	14	TRBD1	NA	TRBJ1-1	CASSVQGANTEAFF	TGTGCCAGCAGCGTACAGGGGGCGAACACTGAAGCTTTCTTT
TRBV19	16	TRBD1	once	TRBJ2-2	CASSIWGQGRTGELFF	TGTGCCAGTAGTATTTGGGGACAGGGAAGGACCGGGGAGCTGTTTTTT
TRBV7-8	15	NA	NA	TRBJ2-7	CASSYLGLSSYEQYF	TGTGCCAGCAGTTATCTCGGGTTAAGCTCCTACGAGCAGTACTTC
TRBV11-2	16	TRBD2	NA	TRBJ2-1	CASSLALAGGGNEQFF	TGTGCCAGCAGCTTAGCACTAGCGGGAGGGGGTAATGAGCAGTTCTTC
TRBV29-1	13	TRBD1	NA	TRBJ1-5	CSVGETGSQPQHF	TGCAGCGTTGGAGAGACAGGGAGTCAGCCCCAGCATTTT
TRBV4-3	14	NA	NA	TRBJ2-5	CASSQDPRSETQYF	TGCGCCAGCAGCCAAGATCCCAGGTCCGAGACCCAGTACTTC
TRBV18	17	NA	NA	TRBJ2-7	CASSLRQVGAGVYEQYF	TGTGCCAGCTCACTGAGACAGGTCGGCGCGGGAGTGTACGAGCAGTACTTC
TRBV6-1	13	NA	NA	TRBJ2-3	CASSDLWTNTQYF	TGTGCCAGCAGTGATTTGTGGACAAATACGCAGTATTTT